The rows below give T cell receptor beta chains drawn from one sample of a study of blood T cell repertoires in COVID-19. Libraries were prepared by immunoSEQ multiplex PCR; TCRdb keeps only in-frame clonotypes and omits some of them. The sample holds some 260,000 clones; almost 90% are singletons and the top ten take around 1.4%. The sequenced sample consisted of peripheral blood. The origin of the receptors is an elderly man with acute or convalescent COVID-19. The conserved cysteine and the conserved F or W are not part of the CDR3 here.

V gene: TRBV13
CDR3 protein: ASSLGLADSSYEQY

V gene: TRBV7-8
CDR3 protein: ASSKGGGMNTEAF

V gene: TRBV7-2
CDR3 protein: ASSPQQGARTEAF

V gene: TRBV6-1
CDR3 protein: ASSEGKGATQY

V gene: TRBV5-4
CDR3 protein: ASSLNRGALGSGELF

V gene: TRBV19
CDR3 protein: ASSIQGKGGYT

V gene: TRBV5-1
CDR3 protein: ASSWRTDSYEQY

V gene: TRBV6-5
CDR3 protein: ATARGGDGYT

V gene: TRBV9
CDR3 protein: ASSATGDPGNTIY

V gene: TRBV27
CDR3 protein: ASSGPRGQPQH

V gene: TRBV5-4
CDR3 protein: ASSLDRVFYGYT

V gene: TRBV6-6
CDR3 protein: ASRGLLGNEQF

V gene: TRBV5-5
CDR3 protein: ASSLYGGKSNQPQH

V gene: TRBV4-1
CDR3 protein: ASSQFAGTGYEQY

V gene: TRBV18
CDR3 protein: ASSVRDSGELF

V gene: TRBV7-6
CDR3 protein: ASSPTGGSAGNTIY

V gene: TRBV29-1
CDR3 protein: SVSFSLRAEKLF

V gene: TRBV14
CDR3 protein: ASSQARLGGPTDTQY

V gene: TRBV19
CDR3 protein: ASRDRGNSPLH

V gene: TRBV29-1
CDR3 protein: SVAGAGGVQETQY

V gene: TRBV19
CDR3 protein: ASSIVVQTEAF

V gene: TRBV5-6
CDR3 protein: ASSARATSSYNEQF

V gene: TRBV27
CDR3 protein: ASSSAGTGGGYT

V gene: TRBV6-5
CDR3 protein: ASSPMGQNTEAF

V gene: TRBV9
CDR3 protein: ASSGLRGADTQY

V gene: TRBV15
CDR3 protein: ATSRTTGGRADTQY

V gene: TRBV4-1
CDR3 protein: ASSPGRGRSGGPRSYNEQF

V gene: TRBV6-5
CDR3 protein: ASSPRRGSETQY

V gene: TRBV28
CDR3 protein: ASRTYRQGSYEQY

V gene: TRBV15
CDR3 protein: ATSGEGRYEKLF

V gene: TRBV13
CDR3 protein: ASSFIIGQGNQPQH

V gene: TRBV18
CDR3 protein: ASSPLTGAGNTIY

V gene: TRBV9
CDR3 protein: ASSVGASGGTDTQY

V gene: TRBV19
CDR3 protein: ASSKDLTGQGATQY

V gene: TRBV12-3/TRBV12-4
CDR3 protein: ASSLGAEKLF

V gene: TRBV29-1
CDR3 protein: SVVGLGEGDTQY

V gene: TRBV5-6
CDR3 protein: ASSLAKGRTGELF

V gene: TRBV5-1
CDR3 protein: ASSYRDRGRNSPLH

V gene: TRBV5-1
CDR3 protein: ASSFNRGDSGNTIY

V gene: TRBV19
CDR3 protein: ASSAIGTGGGQPQH